This TCR beta chain emerged from a study of T cells in Graves' hyperthyroidism and ophthalmopathy. Study details: Sampling of peripheral blood happened at initial diagnosis, prior to any treatment. Overall study findings and caveats: Also found in blood were most expanded thyroid clonotypes above 0.001. The model identified upcoming ophthalmopathy a median approximately six months ahead of onset.

J was trimmed by 5 bases and V by 6 bases; bases with no gene match: 5. The CDR3 is made up of 15 amino acids. CDR1 is KGHDR, CDR2 SFDVKD, per germline. This clonotype came up many times. Antigen specificity is unknown. Not enrolled were patients with uncontrolled infection, other autoimmune disease, pregnancy or lactation. RNA transcripts were the template for amplifying TCR beta CDR3 regions. The HTBI primer set served for first-round RT-PCR of the TCR CDR3. MiXCR was run by TCRdb on the multiplex PCR reads, yielding one entry per CDR3 protein. This table holds roughly 600,000 distinct CDR3 sequences, approximately 15% found once.

The rearrangement joins TRBV24-1 to TRBJ1-5, with 11 nucleotides matching TRBD1. Sequencing was carried out using blood. This clonotype was obtained from a woman aged 50 to 65 with Graves' ophthalmopathy. The CDR3 protein is CATSRTGGWDQPQHF. The DNA of the CDR3 is TGTGCCACCAGTAGGACAGGGGGCTGGGATCAGCCCCAGCATTTT.